This T cell receptor (beta chain) was observed in a study of radiation and T cells in renal cell carcinoma. Study-level information: Nephrectomy followed 15 Gy stereotactic body radiation by 4 weeks. General observations from the study: No pretreatment tumor biopsies were available for baseline clonotypes. Top tumor clonotypes rose in blood 2 weeks post-radiation, then contracted.

As for time point: baseline pretreatment blood. Noted treatment: 15 Gy SBRT to primary tumor, nephrectomy 4 weeks later. This renal cell carcinoma was of the clear cell type. TCRdb's table, derived via immunoSEQ multiplex PCR, lists solely in-frame clones and lacks some. Seen here are 110,000 to 150,000 clones, approximately 82% observed once, and the top ten hold under 25%. A remark on this clone: Its antigen is not known.

The TCR sequence derives from a woman between 45 and 65 years old with renal cell carcinoma. The source was blood, collected from a patient whose treatment included radiotherapy and nephrectomy.

CDR3: CASRTSGNIQYF. CDR3 nucleotides: TGTGCCAGCAGGACTAGCGGAAACATTCAGTACTTC. The V and J genes are TRBV2 and TRBJ2-4, with TRBD2 matching 9 bases. The V gene end was trimmed by 6 bases and the J gene end by 6 bases; junction bases not matched to a gene: 0. CDR1 is SNHLY and CDR2 is FYNNEI in the germline V gene. The CDR3 has 12 amino acids.